This T cell receptor beta chain was recorded in a study of cytomegalovirus exposure and HLA in healthy donors. General observations from the study: No immune exposure information besides CMV serostatus was available. The study listed roughly 160 cytomegalovirus-associated TCR beta chains. Later work associated roughly 17,000 TCR beta sequences with HLA alleles at 0.05 false discovery rate.

This CDR3 spans 14 amino acids. The germline V gene has CDR1 SGHTA and CDR2 FQGNSA. Unmatched junction bases numbered 4, after V lost 3 bases and J lost 3 bases. PCR was performed using 60 Vbeta and 13 Jbeta primers. Some clones are missing from TCRdb's copy, which holds only in-frame ones; the method was immunoSEQ multiplex PCR. The table includes roughly 100,000 clones, approximately 87% detected once. This clone was observed a handful of times. The antigen remains unidentified. Sequenced sample: PBMCs. The source of this sequence is a man aged 35-49 years in good health and CMV-seronegative. J is TRBJ1-1 and V is TRBV7-2; 7 bases map to TRBD1. The CDR3 sequence: CASSLTGIYTEAFF. In nucleotides, the CDR3 is TGTGCCAGCAGCTTGACAGGGATATACACTGAAGCTTTCTTT. Full variable domain (rest looked up from reference TRBV7-2 and TRBJ1-1): GAGVSQSPSNKVTEKGKDVELRCDPISGHTALYWYRQSLGQGLEFLIYFQGNSAPDKSGLPSDRFSAERTGGSVSTLTIQRTQQEDSAVYLCASSLTGIYTEAFFGQGTRLTVV.